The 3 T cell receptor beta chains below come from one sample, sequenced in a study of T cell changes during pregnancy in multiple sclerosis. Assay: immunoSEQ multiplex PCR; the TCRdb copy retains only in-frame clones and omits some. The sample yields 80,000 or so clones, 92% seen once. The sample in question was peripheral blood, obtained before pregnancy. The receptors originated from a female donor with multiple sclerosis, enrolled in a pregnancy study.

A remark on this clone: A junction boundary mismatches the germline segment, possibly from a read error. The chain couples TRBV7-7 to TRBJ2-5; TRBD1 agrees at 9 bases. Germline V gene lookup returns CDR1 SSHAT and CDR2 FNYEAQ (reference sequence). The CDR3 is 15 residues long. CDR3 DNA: TGTGCTAGCAGCTTTAGACAGGGGGACCAAGAGACCCAGTACTTC. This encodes CASSFRQGDQETQYF.

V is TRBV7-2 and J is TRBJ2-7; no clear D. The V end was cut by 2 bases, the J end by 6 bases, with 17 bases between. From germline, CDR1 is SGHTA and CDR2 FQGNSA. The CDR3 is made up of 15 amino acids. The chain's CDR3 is CASSLRRTSLGEQYF. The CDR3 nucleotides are TGTGCCAGCAGCTTACGTCGTACCTCCCTAGGCGAGCAGTACTTC.

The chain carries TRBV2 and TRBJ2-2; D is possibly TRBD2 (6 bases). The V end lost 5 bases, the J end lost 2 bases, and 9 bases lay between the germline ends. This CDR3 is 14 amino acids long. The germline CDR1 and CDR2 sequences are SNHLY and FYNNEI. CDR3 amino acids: CASSLAGNTGELFF. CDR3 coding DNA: TGTGCCAGCAGTCTCGCGGGAAACACCGGGGAGCTGTTTTTT.